Below, 30 T cell receptor beta chains from the same sample are listed, as sequenced in a study of naive and memory T cell subsets. Broader study findings: A few larger clonotypes appeared in naive repertoires, especially CD8, possibly memory cells re-expressing CD45RA.

Two oligonucleotides, mixed equimolar, formed the beta constant-region primer covering TRBC1 and TRBC2. Four rounds of PCR amplified the ligated cDNA using nested alpha and beta constant-region primers plus SP2. Each CDR3 protein is one row after TCRdb ran MiXCR on the UMI-ligation and nested PCR reads. The sample contains more than 95,000 distinct CDR3 sequences, around 13% of which appear only once. Antigens for these TCRs are unknown. Material: naive CD8+ T cells from blood. The receptor source for this set is a human donor in good health.

The gene calls are TRBV6-5 and TRBJ2-2; 10 bases match TRBD1. Germline trimming cut 7 bases from V and 3 bases from J; bases unmatched to any gene: 5. CDR1 and CDR2 (germline): MNHEY, SVGAGI. The CDR3 is made up of 15 amino acids. This CDR3 reads CASTPGQGYTGELFF. The DNA for the CDR3 is TGTGCCAGCACCCCGGGACAGGGGTACACCGGGGAGCTGTTTTTT.

V is TRBV19 and J is TRBJ1-5, with a possible D match to TRBD1 (6 bases). Germline CDR1 and CDR2: LNHDA and SQIVND (reference sequence). V lost 5 bases and J lost 0, with 14 bases in between. CDR3 length: 16 residues. CDR3 amino acids: CASSGGQIASNQPQHF. As DNA, the CDR3 is TGTGCCAGTAGTGGAGGACAGATCGCTAGCAATCAGCCCCAGCATTTT.

The V and J genes are TRBV7-9 and TRBJ2-7; D unclear. The V end lost 2 bases, the J end lost 4 bases, and 9 bases lay between the germline ends. The CDR3 covers 13 residues. CDR1 and CDR2 from the germline V gene are SEHNR and FQNEAQ (reference sequence). The CDR3: CASSLLHGYEQYF. The CDR3 bases are TGTGCCAGCAGCTTACTCCACGGATACGAGCAGTACTTC.

This clonotype was observed at least ten times. V usage is TRBV7-9 and J usage is TRBJ2-3; D possibly uses TRBD1 or TRBD2 (5 bases each). Germline CDR1 and CDR2: SEHNR and FQNEAQ (reference sequence). Trimming removed 2 bases from V and 4 bases from J, with 7 bases in between. This CDR3 is built from 13 residues. The CDR3 DNA sequence: TGTGCCAGCAGCTTACGGGGACCAGATACGCAGTATTTT. It encodes CASSLRGPDTQYF.

This clonotype came up a few times. This chain joins TRBV27 and TRBJ1-5, with 9 bases identical to TRBD1. The V segment lost 0 bases and the J segment 4 bases; nucleotides outside the gene matches: 7. Germline-derived CDR1 and CDR2 are MNHEY and SMNVEV (reference sequence). The CDR3 loop spans 17 amino acids. The CDR3 is CASSLSGGTGSNQPQHF. CDR3 bases: TGTGCCAGCAGTTTATCGGGAGGGACAGGGTCGAATCAGCCCCAGCATTTT.

The chain has TRBV5-4 and TRBJ2-3; 8 positions agree with TRBD2. The germline CDR1 and CDR2 sequences are SGHNT and YYREEE (reference sequence). The CDR3 runs 16 residues. Trimming cost V 4 bases and J 5 bases; bases outside gene matches: 12. CDR3 DNA: TGTGCCAGCAGCACCTTTGAGCGGGGGCCTTTAGATACGCAGTATTTT. It codes for CASSTFERGPLDTQYF.

Many counts were recorded for this clonotype. V is TRBV14 and J is TRBJ2-1; 9 positions agree with TRBD2. The CDR3 is 15 residues long. The trim removed 4 bases at V and 6 bases at J, leaving 7 bases unmatched. In germline, CDR1 is SGHDN, CDR2 FVKESK. The CDR3 loop is CASSPGLAFFNEQFF. As DNA, the CDR3 is TGTGCCAGCAGCCCGGGACTAGCTTTTTTCAATGAGCAGTTCTTC.

This clonotype has at least ten counts. The chain uses TRBV7-3 and TRBJ2-1; 12 nucleotides match TRBD2. J lost 8 bases, V lost 5 bases, and 7 bases had no gene match. Germline loops: CDR1 SGHTA, CDR2 FQGTGA. CDR3 length equals 15 residues. The CDR3 loop is CASSPGLAGSDEQFF. The CDR3, as DNA: TGTGCCAGCAGCCCCGGACTAGCGGGATCTGATGAGCAGTTCTTC.

There are many counts of this clonotype. J is TRBJ1-3 and V is TRBV16, with D maybe TRBD1 (5 bases). Germline values: CDR1 KGHSY, CDR2 FQNENV. V was cut by 1 base and J by 0 bases, with 10 bases left in between. This CDR3 contains 16 residues. The CDR3 DNA reads TGTGCCAGCAGCCAATTTGGGACGACCTCTGGAAACACCATATATTTT. This gives the protein CASSQFGTTSGNTIYF.

Only a few counts were recorded for this clonotype. The V call is TRBV5-4, the J call TRBJ2-5; D gene ambiguous. The germline V gene has CDR1 SGHNT and CDR2 YYREEE (reference sequence). This CDR3 contains 13 residues. V was trimmed by 10 bases and J by 1 base, leaving 14 bases between them. DNA for the CDR3: TGTGCCTACGGCGGCAGGACCCAAGAGACCCAGTACTTC. Translating gives CAYGGRTQETQYF.

This clonotype appeared many times. This chain joins TRBV12-3 or TRBV12-4 and TRBJ2-1; D is ambiguous. Trimming pared 2 bases from V and 6 bases from J, leaving 8 bases between. This CDR3 region has 13 residues. For the CDR3, the DNA is TGTGCCAGCAGTTTATGGGGTGGCAATGAGCAGTTCTTC. Amino acids: CASSLWGGNEQFF.

The chain combines TRBV15 with TRBJ2-7; D possibly corresponds to TRBD1 (6 bases). This CDR3 has 16 amino acids. The germline V and J ends were trimmed by 1 base and 0 bases, with 13 bases remaining between them. From germline, CDR1 is LNHNV and CDR2 YYDKDF (reference sequence). The CDR3 bases are TGTGCCACCAGCAGAGGCTGGACAGACAGCTCCTACGAGCAGTACTTC. The encoded protein is CATSRGWTDSSYEQYF.

J is TRBJ2-1 and V is TRBV6-2 or TRBV6-3, with D possibly matching TRBD2 (6 bases). This CDR3 is built from 13 residues. V was pared by 6 bases and J by 5 bases, with 11 bases between. CDR1 and CDR2 from the germline V gene are MNHEY and SVGEGT. The CDR3 loop reads CASRAGGDNEQFF. The CDR3 region has the DNA TGTGCCAGCAGGGCAGGAGGGGACAATGAGCAGTTCTTC.

This clonotype was counted a few times. V gene TRBV7-3 combines with J gene TRBJ2-1; 13 bases are a match to TRBD2. The CDR3 contains 18 residues. Looked up from germline, CDR1 is SGHTA and CDR2 is FQGTGA. V shed 5 bases and J 0 bases; nucleotides not matched to a gene: 7. CDR3 sequence (DNA): TGTGCCAGCAGCCAGGGACTAGCGGGGCCAAGCTCCTACAATGAGCAGTTCTTC. Residues: CASSQGLAGPSSYNEQFF.

This clonotype was seen more than once but under ten times. The J gene is TRBJ2-3, the V gene TRBV7-9; the D is unclear. The V end lost 3 bases, the J end lost 2 bases, and 12 bases lay between the germline ends. Germline values: CDR1 SEHNR, CDR2 FQNEAQ (reference sequence). The CDR3 runs 15 residues. CDR3 DNA: TGTGCCAGCAGCTTTCCAAACCGAATCACAGATACGCAGTATTTT. The encoded protein is CASSFPNRITDTQYF.

This clonotype was seen a handful of times. The chain has TRBV4-3 and TRBJ2-5; 7 nucleotides match TRBD2. In germline, CDR1 is LGHNA, CDR2 YSLEER. With 0 bases clipped from V and 1 base from J, the junction kept 2 bases outside the gene matches. The CDR3 contains 15 residues. The CDR3 is CASSQDLAGQETQYF. CDR3 nucleotides: TGCGCCAGCAGCCAAGATTTAGCGGGCCAAGAGACCCAGTACTTC.

There are a few counts of this clonotype. The rearrangement joins TRBV15 to TRBJ1-2; D not resolved. Germline V CDR1 and CDR2: LNHNV, YYDKDF (reference sequence). The CDR3 extends over 15 amino acids. The ends were cut back, 5 bases at V and 6 bases at J, with 19 bases in the middle. The CDR3 loop reads CATSRKNVPDDGYTF. In DNA, the CDR3 is TGTGCCACCAGCCGAAAAAACGTGCCGGACGATGGCTACACCTTC. Full variable domain (rest looked up from reference TRBV15 and TRBJ1-2): DAMVIQNPRYQVTQFGKPVTLSCSQTLNHNVMYWYQQKSSQAPKLLFHYYDKDFNNEADTPDNFQSRRPNTSFCFLDIRSPGLGDTAMYLCATSRKNVPDDGYTFGSGTRLTVV.

This clonotype was observed a handful of times. The genes are TRBV7-3 and TRBJ2-5; D may match TRBD1 or TRBD2 (5 bases each). The CDR3 has 15 residues. Trimming stripped 3 bases from V and 4 bases from J, with 15 bases between. Germline V CDR1 and CDR2: SGHTA, FQGTGA. The CDR3 here is CASSLAGTAGETQYF. The CDR3 DNA sequence: TGTGCCAGCAGCTTGGCCGGGACCGCGGGAGAGACCCAGTACTTC. The full variable domain, completed using reference TRBV7-3 and TRBJ2-5, is GAGVSQTPSNKVTEKGKYVELRCDPISGHTALYWYRQSLGQGPEFLIYFQGTGAADDSGLPNDRFFAVRPEGSVSTLKIQRTERGDSAVYLCASSLAGTAGETQYFGPGTRLLVL.

This clonotype was seen more than once but under ten times. The chain employs TRBV7-2 and TRBJ2-2; either TRBD1 or TRBD2 may supply D (6 bases each). This CDR3 region has 16 residues. Germline lookup yields CDR1 SGHTA and CDR2 FQGNSA. V was cut by 2 bases and J by 4 bases, with 14 bases left in between. Here the CDR3 reads CASSLLSGDITGELFF. CDR3 sequence (DNA): TGTGCCAGCAGCTTACTGTCGGGGGACATCACCGGGGAGCTGTTTTTT. Supplemented by reference TRBV7-2 and TRBJ2-2, the full variable domain reads GAGVSQSPSNKVTEKGKDVELRCDPISGHTALYWYRQSLGQGLEFLIYFQGNSAPDKSGLPSDRFSAERTGGSVSTLTIQRTQQEDSAVYLCASSLLSGDITGELFFGEGSRLTVL.

This clonotype has only a few counts. V usage is TRBV7-6 and J usage is TRBJ2-3, with a possible D match to TRBD1 (6 bases). This CDR3 has 18 residues. From germline, CDR1 is SGHVS and CDR2 FNYEAQ. The V and J ends lost 5 bases and 3 bases respectively, with 24 bases between them. CDR3 region: CASSPRSWGYGTTDTQYF. CDR3 nucleotides: TGTGCCAGCAGCCCCCGGAGTTGGGGGTATGGGACAACAGATACGCAGTATTTT.

The rearrangement links TRBV4-3 to TRBJ2-3, with D possibly matching TRBD2 (7 bases). Germline CDR1 and CDR2: LGHNA and YSLEER. The CDR3 runs 18 residues. Trimming removed 0 bases from V and 1 base from J, with 17 bases in between. The CDR3 reads CASSQDESAGARTDTQYF. DNA for the CDR3: TGCGCCAGCAGCCAAGATGAATCGGCGGGGGCGCGCACAGATACGCAGTATTTT.

V is TRBV28 and J is TRBJ2-7; D gene uncertain. The CDR3 has 14 amino acids. Trimming shortened V by 6 bases and J by 5 bases, and 17 bases separated the two germline ends. In germline, CDR1 is MDHEN, CDR2 SYDVKM. The CDR3 reads CASRSATYSDEQYF. CDR3 in DNA: TGTGCCAGCAGGTCCGCCACCTACTCGGACGAGCAGTACTTC.

This clonotype was observed a few times. CDR3 in amino acids: CASSGGGAGTDTQYF. CDR3 DNA: TGCGCCAGCAGTGGTGGGGGGGCCGGCACAGATACGCAGTATTTT. The rearrangement uses TRBV5-1 and TRBJ2-3; D is possibly TRBD2 (7 bases). From germline, CDR1 is SGHRS and CDR2 YFSETQ. This CDR3 has 15 amino acids. V was cut by 5 bases and J by 1 base, with 14 bases left in between. Drawing the rest from reference TRBV5-1 and TRBJ2-3, the complete variable domain is KAGVTQTPRYLIKTRGQQVTLSCSPISGHRSVSWYQQTPGQGLQFLFEYFSETQRNKGNFPGRFSGRQFSNSRSEMNVSTLELGDSALYLCASSGGGAGTDTQYFGPGTRLTVL.

Ten or more counts support this clonotype. The chain employs TRBV2 and TRBJ2-1, with 9 positions matching TRBD2. CDR3 size: 14 residues. V dropped 7 bases and J dropped 5; count of bases not matched to a gene: 6. Germline V gene data show CDR1 as SNHLY and CDR2 as FYNNEI. The CDR3 DNA reads TGTGCCAGCACGGCGGCTAGCGGGGACAATGAGCAGTTCTTC. Its protein product is CASTAASGDNEQFF.

This clonotype was observed a few times. This rearrangement joins TRBV12-5 to TRBJ2-7; the D is unclear. V gave up 3 bases and J gave up 0 bases, with 6 bases separating them. CDR1 is LGHNT, CDR2 FRNRAP, per germline. The CDR3 runs 13 residues. The CDR3 DNA reads as TGTGCTAGTGGTTTCGGGCACTCCTACGAGCAGTACTTC. It specifies CASGFGHSYEQYF.

The chain links TRBV7-9 to TRBJ1-1; no clear D gene. Germline V gene sequence: CDR1 SEHNR, CDR2 FQNEAQ (reference sequence). V was clipped by 6 bases and J by 5 bases, with 13 bases between them. CDR3 length equals 13 residues. The chain's CDR3 is CASRIWVGTEAFF. DNA of the CDR3: TGTGCCAGCAGGATCTGGGTGGGGACTGAAGCTTTCTTT.

V gene TRBV15 combines with J gene TRBJ2-7; 11 nucleotides agree with TRBD2. V lost 5 bases and J lost 2; bases outside the gene matches: 17. The CDR3 runs 19 residues. Germline V CDR1 and CDR2: LNHNV, YYDKDF (reference sequence). DNA for the CDR3: TGTGCCACCAGCGGACGCCAAAACCCGACTAGCGGGAAGACCTACGAGCAGTACTTC. Its protein product is CATSGRQNPTSGKTYEQYF.

The table lists this clonotype with a few counts. J is TRBJ2-1 and V is TRBV7-9; D possibly corresponds to TRBD1 (6 bases). Trimming shortened V by 5 bases and J by 2 bases, and 13 bases separated the two germline ends. CDR1 and CDR2 (germline): SEHNR, FQNEAQ (reference sequence). The CDR3 consists of 15 residues. The CDR3 region has the DNA TGTGCCAGCAGCCCCTCCGACAGGACCTACAATGAGCAGTTCTTC. Amino acids: CASSPSDRTYNEQFF.

This chain links TRBV21-1 with TRBJ1-5; TRBD1 is taken as the D call from the table, unchecked against the DNA. TRBV21-1 is a listed pseudogene. CDR3 size: 16 residues. CDR3 DNA: TGTGCCAGCAGCAAAGCGAGGGGAGATGGCAATCAGCCCCAGCATTTT. Amino acids: CASSKARGDGNQPQHF.

This clonotype was recorded a few times. CDR3 nucleotides: TGTGCCAGCATCCCCCCTTCAGGGGAGACCCAGTACTTC. This encodes CASIPPSGETQYF. The rearrangement uses TRBV6-2 or TRBV6-3 and TRBJ2-5; possibly TRBD1 for D (5 bases). Germline V CDR1 and CDR2: MNHEY, SVGEGT. The V end was cut by 7 bases, the J end by 5 bases, with 14 bases between. The CDR3 is made up of 13 amino acids.